The 27 T cell receptor beta chains given below trace back to one sample, sequenced in a study of cytomegalovirus exposure and HLA in healthy donors. PCR used 60 Vbeta primers and 13 Jbeta primers. TCRdb's copy holds only in-frame clones and misses some; the assay was immunoSEQ multiplex PCR. The sample carries 100,000 or so clones, more than 65% recorded once. The sequenced sample consisted of PBMCs. Receptor source: a man between 40 and 49 years old in good health and CMV-seropositive.

The V call is TRBV7-3, the J call TRBJ2-2; 9 bases line up with TRBD2. Germline V gene sequence: CDR1 SGHTA, CDR2 FQGTGA. The V gene end was trimmed by 1 base and the J gene end by 6 bases; junction bases not matched to a gene: 6. This CDR3 contains 16 residues. The DNA of the CDR3 is TGTGCCAGCAGCTTAAGACCCAGCGGGAGGTCCGGGGAGCTGTTTTTT. It encodes CASSLRPSGRSGELFF.

The DNA for the CDR3 is TGTGCCAGCAGTTGGGACAGGGGGAACACTGAAGCTTTCTTT. Encoded protein: CASSWDRGNTEAFF. V and J are TRBV11-2 and TRBJ1-1; 10 nucleotides line up with TRBD1. The CDR3 runs 14 residues. The V gene's germline CDR1 is SGHAT and CDR2 FQNNGV. Trimming removed 6 bases from V and 1 base from J; junction bases left unmatched: 2.

This clone was observed once. The gene calls are TRBV5-4 and TRBJ2-2; D is possibly TRBD2 (6 bases). Looked up from germline, CDR1 is SGHNT and CDR2 is YYREEE (reference sequence). CDR3 length: 15 residues. V was clipped by 0 bases and J by 6 bases, with 12 bases between them. CDR3 in amino acids: CASSLEKLASGELFF. The CDR3 DNA reads as TGTGCCAGCAGCTTGGAGAAACTAGCATCCGGGGAGCTGTTTTTT.

A few counts support this clone. The chain carries TRBV2 and TRBJ1-3, with 9 bases that match TRBD1. This CDR3 comprises 13 residues. Per germline, CDR1 SNHLY and CDR2 FYNNEI. With 6 bases clipped from V and 7 bases from J, the junction kept 4 bases outside the gene matches. Here the CDR3 DNA reads TGTGCCAGCAGCGGGGACAGGGCGAACACCATATATTTT. As protein: CASSGDRANTIYF.

This clone was seen a single time. The rearrangement uses TRBV6-6 and TRBJ1-1, with 8 nucleotides matching TRBD1. The CDR3 has 14 amino acids. V trimming: 2 bases; J trimming: 5 bases; junction bases outside the gene matches: 4. The germline V gene encodes CDR1 MNHNY and CDR2 SVGAGI (reference sequence). The chain's CDR3 is CASSYGQGSTEAFF. The DNA for the CDR3 is TGTGCCAGCAGTTACGGACAGGGAAGTACTGAAGCTTTCTTT.

The chain combines TRBV7-2 with TRBJ1-1, with unresolved D. Germline lookup yields CDR1 SGHTA and CDR2 FQGNSA. CDR3 size: 16 residues. The germline V and J ends were trimmed by 2 bases and 0 bases, with 13 bases remaining between them. This CDR3 is CASSLRTAALNTEAFF. The CDR3 nucleotides are TGTGCCAGCAGCTTACGCACCGCCGCGTTGAACACTGAAGCTTTCTTT.

The rearrangement links TRBV6-1 to TRBJ2-3, with 14 bases aligning to TRBD2. Unmatched junction bases numbered 4, after V lost 7 bases and J lost 4 bases. The CDR3 covers 15 residues. Germline V gives CDR1 MNHNS, CDR2 SASEGT. CDR3 sequence (DNA): TGTGCCAGCAAAGGGACTAGCGGGAGCGCAGATACGCAGTATTTT. Its translation: CASKGTSGSADTQYF.

The J gene is TRBJ2-7, the V gene TRBV6-6; D may be TRBD2 (5 bases). Trimming shortened V by 5 bases and J by 4 bases, and 15 bases separated the two germline ends. From germline, CDR1 is MNHNY and CDR2 SVGAGI (reference sequence). The CDR3 has 14 amino acids. Written as DNA, the CDR3 is TGTGCCAGCAGTCGAATCGAGGGCTGGTACGAGCAGTACTTC. Translation gives CASSRIEGWYEQYF.

The chain has TRBV7-3 and TRBJ2-3; D is unresolved. Trimming pared 2 bases from V and 8 bases from J, leaving 17 bases between. CDR1 is SGHTA, CDR2 FQGTGA, per germline. The CDR3 has 15 amino acids. The CDR3 DNA is TGTGCCAGCAGCTTATACACGGCTCCACAGATTACGCAGTATTTT. This translates into CASSLYTAPQITQYF.

The genes are TRBV4-2 and TRBJ1-6; D is unresolved. V shed 3 bases and J shed 0 bases, with 18 bases lying between them. Germline V lookup: CDR1 LGHNA, CDR2 YNFKEQ. CDR3 length equals 19 residues. In DNA form, the CDR3 reads TGTGCCAGCAGCCAGGCGGGAGGCCCCTCTAGCTCCTATAATTCACCCCTCCACTTT. The encoded protein is CASSQAGGPSSSYNSPLHF.

The rearrangement links TRBV6-5 to TRBJ1-5; 9 bases agree with TRBD1. V trimming: 4 bases; J trimming: 3 bases; junction bases outside the gene matches: 7. The CDR3 length is 16 residues. Germline assignment: CDR1 MNHEY and CDR2 SVGAGI. This chain's CDR3 is CASSWDRAHYNQPQHF. The CDR3 coding sequence is TGTGCCAGCAGTTGGGACAGGGCCCATTACAATCAGCCCCAGCATTTT.

The chain recombines TRBV18 with TRBJ1-1; 10 bases map to TRBD1. This CDR3 is 13 amino acids long. The V segment lost 4 bases and the J segment 6 bases; nucleotides outside the gene matches: 2. Germline V gene data show CDR1 as KGHSH and CDR2 as LQKENI. The chain's CDR3 is CASSRDRGAEAFF. As DNA, the CDR3 is TGTGCCAGCTCACGGGACAGGGGTGCTGAAGCTTTCTTT.

V gene TRBV6-1 combines with J gene TRBJ1-6; D gene ambiguous. The CDR3 covers 11 residues. The V end lost 4 bases, the J end lost 12 bases, and 7 bases lay between the germline ends. Germline-derived CDR1 and CDR2 are MNHNS and SASEGT. The CDR3: CASSVAEPLHF. As DNA, the CDR3 is TGTGCCAGCAGTGTGGCCGAACCCCTCCACTTT.

The chain uses TRBV2 and TRBJ2-3; 9 positions agree with TRBD2. Germline CDR1 reads SNHLY; CDR2 reads FYNNEI. The CDR3 spans 14 residues. V trimming: 8 bases; J trimming: 5 bases; junction bases outside the gene matches: 8. For the CDR3, the DNA is TGTGCCAGCCAGCGGCGGGGGGGCGGAGATACGCAGTATTTT. It codes for CASQRRGGGDTQYF.

The V and J genes are TRBV6-1 and TRBJ1-1, with 8 nucleotides matching TRBD1. The V segment lost 4 bases and the J segment 10 bases; nucleotides outside the gene matches: 2. Germline V gene sequence: CDR1 MNHNS, CDR2 SASEGT. This CDR3 has 11 amino acids. CDR3 in amino acids: CASSGTGRAFF. The CDR3 DNA reads as TGTGCCAGCAGTGGGACAGGGAGAGCTTTCTTT.

The chain joins TRBV6-5 to TRBJ2-2; TRBD1 is a possible D gene (6 bases). The CDR3 is 16 residues long. The ends were cut back, 1 base at V and 1 base at J, with 10 bases in the middle. Germline-derived CDR1 and CDR2 are MNHEY and SVGAGI. CDR3 sequence: CASSYLRTVNTGELFF. In DNA, the CDR3 is TGTGCCAGCAGTTACTTACGGACAGTGAACACCGGGGAGCTGTTTTTT.

The CDR3 bases are TGTGCCAGCAGTGAACTGGGCAGGTCCTATGGCTACACCTTC. Translated, it gives CASSELGRSYGYTF. V usage is TRBV6-5 and J usage is TRBJ1-2, with D unresolved. Looked up from germline, CDR1 is MNHEY and CDR2 is SVGAGI. Trimming shortened V by 5 bases and J by 4 bases, and 14 bases separated the two germline ends. CDR3 length: 14 residues.

The J gene is TRBJ1-5, the V gene TRBV28, with TRBD1 matching over 7 bases. The CDR3 extends over 16 amino acids. With 2 bases clipped from V and 0 bases from J, the junction kept 4 bases outside the gene matches. CDR1 MDHEN and CDR2 SYDVKM come from the germline V gene. In DNA form, the CDR3 reads TGTGCCAGCAGTTTAAGGGGGCTCTATAGCAATCAGCCCCAGCATTTT. It translates to CASSLRGLYSNQPQHF.

The chain recombines TRBV11-1 with TRBJ1-4, with 8 nucleotides matching TRBD1. The trim removed 6 bases at V and 0 bases at J, leaving 12 bases unmatched. Germline lookup yields CDR1 SGHAT and CDR2 FQDESV (reference sequence). This CDR3 region has 18 residues. This chain's CDR3 is CASRPGQGKATTNEKLFF. The DNA for the CDR3 is TGTGCCAGCAGACCAGGACAGGGAAAAGCCACAACTAATGAAAAACTGTTTTTT.

Concerning this clone itself: The junction differs from germline at one of its ends, possibly a read error. This chain connects TRBV11-2 to TRBJ2-4, with D tentatively TRBD2 (5 bases). Germline V gene data show CDR1 as SGHAT and CDR2 as FQNNGV. The CDR3 totals 15 residues. The CDR3 loop is CASSEDGLAKNSQYF. The CDR3 DNA sequence: TGTGCCAGCAGTGAGGACGGGCTAGCCAAAAACAGTCAGTACTTC. Full variable domain (remainder filled in from reference TRBV11-2 and TRBJ2-4): EAGVAQSPRYKIIEKRQSVAFWCNPISGHATLYWYQQILGQGPKLLIQFQNNGVVDDSQLPKDRFSAERLKGVDSTLKIQPAKLEDSAVYLCASSEDGLAKNSQYFGAGTRLSVL.

The V call is TRBV18, the J call TRBJ1-2; 11 bases map to TRBD1. This CDR3 spans 17 amino acids. Germline V gene lookup returns CDR1 KGHSH and CDR2 LQKENI. V shed 3 bases and J 2 bases; nucleotides not matched to a gene: 8. The CDR3 protein is CASSPPIGQGANYGYTF. In DNA, the CDR3 is TGTGCCAGCTCACCCCCGATTGGACAGGGGGCGAACTATGGCTACACCTTC.

A word on this clone: The sample carries other DNA sequences with the same CDR3. The rearrangement links TRBV5-4 to TRBJ2-3; 11 nucleotides agree with TRBD2. Per germline, CDR1 SGHNT and CDR2 YYREEE (reference sequence). The J segment lost 3 bases and the V segment lost 3 bases, leaving 3 bases of the junction unmatched. This CDR3 has 15 amino acids. The CDR3 nucleotides are TGTGCCAGCAGCTACGGGACTAGCGGAACAGATACGCAGTATTTT. Protein: CASSYGTSGTDTQYF. Full variable domain (missing parts from reference TRBV5-4 and TRBJ2-3): ETGVTQSPTHLIKTRGQQVTLRCSSQSGHNTVSWYQQALGQGPQFIFQYYREEENGRGNFPPRFSGLQFPNYSSELNVNALELDDSALYLCASSYGTSGTDTQYFGPGTRLTVL.

The rearrangement joins TRBV7-8 to TRBJ1-3; TRBD1 might be the D (6 bases). The CDR3 length is 13 residues. From germline, CDR1 is SGHVS and CDR2 FQNEAQ. V gave up 5 bases and J gave up 8 bases, with 13 bases separating them. For the CDR3, the DNA is TGTGCCAGCAGCACCCTCTCAGGGGACACCATATATTTT. Translating it yields CASSTLSGDTIYF. The full variable domain, with the rest looked up from reference TRBV7-8 and TRBJ1-3, is GAGVSQSPRYKVAKRGQDVALRCDPISGHVSLFWYQQALGQGPEFLTYFQNEAQLDKSGLPSDRFFAERPEGSVSTLKIQRTQQEDSAVYLCASSTLSGDTIYFGEGSWLTVV.

The chain links TRBV28 to TRBJ1-1; no firm D call. This CDR3 is 11 amino acids long. The V gene's germline CDR1 is MDHEN and CDR2 SYDVKM. Between the trimmed V and J ends, which lost 6 bases and 7 bases, there was a span of 9 bases. The CDR3 is CASRVFGEAFF. The CDR3 DNA reads as TGTGCCAGCAGAGTTTTCGGTGAAGCTTTCTTT.

The chain has TRBV2 and TRBJ1-6; TRBD1 might be the D (6 bases). Between the trimmed V and J ends, which lost 5 bases and 0 bases, there was a span of 11 bases. The CDR3 is 16 residues long. Germline V gene data show CDR1 as SNHLY and CDR2 as FYNNEI. For the CDR3, the DNA is TGTGCCAGCAGTTATTTAGGGGGCTCCTATAATTCACCCCTCCACTTT. Encoded protein: CASSYLGGSYNSPLHF.

As concerns this clone: Distinct nucleotide sequences in the sample also encode this CDR3. J is TRBJ2-1 and V is TRBV18; 9 bases match TRBD2. Germline-derived CDR1 and CDR2 are KGHSH and LQKENI. Trimming took 2 bases from V and 4 from J; bases not matched to a gene: 3. There are 15 residues in the CDR3. The CDR3 here is CASSPLAGAYNEQFF. DNA of the CDR3: TGTGCCAGCTCACCATTAGCGGGAGCTTACAATGAGCAGTTCTTC.

The rearrangement joins TRBV25-1 to TRBJ2-5; D not resolved. Germline CDR1 reads MGHDK; CDR2 reads SYGVNS. V was pared by 6 bases and J by 4 bases, with 12 bases between. This CDR3 is 13 amino acids long. The chain's CDR3 is CASSHGARETQYF. CDR3 nucleotide sequence: TGTGCCAGCAGCCACGGAGCTCGAGAGACCCAGTACTTC.